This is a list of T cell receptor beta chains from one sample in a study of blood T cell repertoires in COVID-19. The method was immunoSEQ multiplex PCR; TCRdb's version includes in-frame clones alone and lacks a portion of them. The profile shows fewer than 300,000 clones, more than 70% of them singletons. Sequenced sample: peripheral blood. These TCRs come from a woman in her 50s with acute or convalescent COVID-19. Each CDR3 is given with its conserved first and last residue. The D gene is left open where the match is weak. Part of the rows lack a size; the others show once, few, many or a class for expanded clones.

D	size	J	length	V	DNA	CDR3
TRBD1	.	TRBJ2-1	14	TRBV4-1	TGCGCCAGCAGCCAACAGGGGGCTCGTAATGAGCAGTTCTTC	CASSQQGARNEQFF
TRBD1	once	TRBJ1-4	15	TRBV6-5	TGTGCCAGCAGTCTACAGGGGACAGCTAATGAAAAACTGTTTTTT	CASSLQGTANEKLFF
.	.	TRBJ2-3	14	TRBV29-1	TGCAGCGTGGAAGGGACTTCTAGCACAGATACGCAGTATTTT	CSVEGTSSTDTQYF
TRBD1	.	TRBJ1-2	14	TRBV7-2	TGTGCCAGCAGCTCGACAGGGTTTGGGTATGGCTACACCTTC	CASSSTGFGYGYTF
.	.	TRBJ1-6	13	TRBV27	TGTGCCAGCAGTTTGGAGGGGTTTTCACCCCTCCACTTT	CASSLEGFSPLHF
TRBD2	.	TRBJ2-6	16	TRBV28	TGTGCCAGCAGTGATGGACTAGCGGAAGGGGCCAACGTCCTGACTTTC	CASSDGLAEGANVLTF
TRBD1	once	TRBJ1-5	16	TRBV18	TGTGCCAGCTCACCACCCGACAGGGGGACCAATCAGCCCCAGCATTTT	CASSPPDRGTNQPQHF
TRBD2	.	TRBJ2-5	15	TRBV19	TGTGCCAGTAGTATCGGCGGCGGGAGGGAGGAGACCCAGTACTTC	CASSIGGGREETQYF
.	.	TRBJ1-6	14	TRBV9	TGTGCCAGCAGCGTACGAGACAGTAATTCACCCCTCCACTTT	CASSVRDSNSPLHF
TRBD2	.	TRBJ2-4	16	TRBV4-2	TGTGCCAGCAGCCAAGAGGCTAGCGGGAAAAAAAACATTCAGTACTTC	CASSQEASGKKNIQYF
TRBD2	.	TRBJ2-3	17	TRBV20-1	TGCAGTGCTAGTGACGGGACTAGCGGGAGTTCGGGCGATACGCAGTATTTT	CSASDGTSGSSGDTQYF
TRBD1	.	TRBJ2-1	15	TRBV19	TGTGCCAGTAGTATAGGGACAGGGGGATACAATGAGCAGTTCTTC	CASSIGTGGYNEQFF
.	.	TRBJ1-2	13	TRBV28	TGTGCCAGCAGTTTTGTCAGCGCCTATGGCTACACCTTC	CASSFVSAYGYTF
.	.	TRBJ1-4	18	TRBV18	TGTGCCAGCTCTCGCTCCCCGGGACAAACATCAACTAATGAAAAACTGTTTTTT	CASSRSPGQTSTNEKLFF
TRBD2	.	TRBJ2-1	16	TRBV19	TGTGCCAGTAGTATATCAGCGGGAGTCGCCTACAATGAGCAGTTCTTC	CASSISAGVAYNEQFF
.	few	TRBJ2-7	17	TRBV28	TGTGCCAGCAGTTTGGGACTTCCAGCAATTGTTTCGTACGAGCAGTACTTC	CASSLGLPAIVSYEQYF
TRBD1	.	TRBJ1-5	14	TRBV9	TGTGCCAGCAGCGGACAGGGGAGCCCTCAGCCCCAGCATTTT	CASSGQGSPQPQHF
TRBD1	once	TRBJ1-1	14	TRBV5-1	TGCGCCAGCAGGTCGGGACAGACGAACACTGAAGCTTTCTTT	CASRSGQTNTEAFF
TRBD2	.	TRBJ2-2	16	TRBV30	TGTGCCTGGAGTAGGGGACTAGCCCCGAACACCGGGGAGCTGTTTTTT	CAWSRGLAPNTGELFF
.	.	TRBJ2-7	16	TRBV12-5	TGTGCTAGTGGTTTGGTACTTGGGCCAGGGGATTACGAGCAGTACTTC	CASGLVLGPGDYEQYF
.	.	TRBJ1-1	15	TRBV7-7	TGTGCTAGCAGCCCCATGGGGGGGTTGAACACTGAAGCTTTCTTT	CASSPMGGLNTEAFF
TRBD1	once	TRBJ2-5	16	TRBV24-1	TGTGCCACCAGTGATTTGGGGGACAGGGGAGGGGAGACCCAGTACTTC	CATSDLGDRGGETQYF
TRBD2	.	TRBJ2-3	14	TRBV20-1	TGCAGTGCTAGTCCGGGACTAGCGACAGATACGCAGTATTTT	CSASPGLATDTQYF
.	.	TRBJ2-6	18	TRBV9	TGTGCCAGCAGTATAGGAACAGGGCCCCTCTCTGGGGCCAACGTCCTGACTTTC	CASSIGTGPLSGANVLTF
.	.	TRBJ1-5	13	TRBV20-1	TGCAGTGCTAGTGCAGGGGACAATCAGCCCCAGCATTTT	CSASAGDNQPQHF
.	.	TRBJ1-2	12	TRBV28	TGTGCCACCTCCCCTGGGCCCTATGGCTACACCTTC	CATSPGPYGYTF
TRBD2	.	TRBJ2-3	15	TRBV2	TGTGCCAGCAGACCCGGACTAGCCGCCACAGATACGCAGTATTTT	CASRPGLAATDTQYF
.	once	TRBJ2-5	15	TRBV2	TGTGCCAGCAGTGAGCCAGCGGGAAGGGGGGAGACCCAGTACTTC	CASSEPAGRGETQYF
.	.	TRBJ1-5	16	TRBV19	TGTGCCAGTTGGACTGCAGGGACTTGGGGCAATCAGCCCCAGCATTTT	CASWTAGTWGNQPQHF
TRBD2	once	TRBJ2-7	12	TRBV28	TGTGCCAGCACTAGCGGCTTCTACGAGCAGTACTTC	CASTSGFYEQYF
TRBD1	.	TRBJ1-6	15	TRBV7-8	TGTGCCAGCAGCTACAAGGGGGCCGGTAATTCACCCCTCCACTTT	CASSYKGAGNSPLHF
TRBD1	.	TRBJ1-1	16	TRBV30	TGTGCCTGGAGTTATTTACCGGGACAGGGGGTGACTGAAGCTTTCTTT	CAWSYLPGQGVTEAFF
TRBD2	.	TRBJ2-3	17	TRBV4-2	TGTGCCAGCAGACTGATGGGACTAGCGGGCAAAGCTAATACGCAGTATTTT	CASRLMGLAGKANTQYF
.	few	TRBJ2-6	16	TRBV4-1	TGCGCCAGCAGCCAAGGGTTAGGGGCTGGGGCCAACGTCCTGACTTTC	CASSQGLGAGANVLTF
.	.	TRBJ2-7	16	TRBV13	TGTGCCAGCAGCTCTATCACCAGGGACACCACCTACGAGCAGTACTTC	CASSSITRDTTYEQYF
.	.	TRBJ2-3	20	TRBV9	TGTGCCAGCAGCGTAGCTAGGCCGGGCCGGGAGCGATCTAGCACAGATACGCAGTATTTT	CASSVARPGRERSSTDTQYF
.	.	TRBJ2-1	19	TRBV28	TGTGCCAGCAGTTTACCCCCCCCTACCGGCGGTGGGTCCCCTCGCGAGCAGTTCTTC	CASSLPPPTGGGSPREQFF
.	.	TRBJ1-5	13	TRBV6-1	TGTGCCAGCAGTGAAGCGGCAGTTCAGCCCCAGCATTTT	CASSEAAVQPQHF
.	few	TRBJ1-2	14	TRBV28	TGTGCCAGCAGTTTAGGGGGAGGGCATTATGGCTACACCTTC	CASSLGGGHYGYTF
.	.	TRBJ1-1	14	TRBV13	TGTGCCAGCAGCTTAGAGGACTGGGGCACTGAAGCTTTCTTT	CASSLEDWGTEAFF
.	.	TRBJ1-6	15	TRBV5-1	TGCGCCAGCAGCTTGGCTGAGGTTCCAAATTCACCCCTCCACTTT	CASSLAEVPNSPLHF
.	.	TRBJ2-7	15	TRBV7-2	TGTGCCAGCAGCGAAGGTCCGGGAGTGCCCTACGAGCAGTACTTC	CASSEGPGVPYEQYF